This entry is about one TCR beta chain. With 60 Vbeta and 13 Jbeta primers, the PCR was carried out. Sequencing used immunoSEQ multiplex PCR; TCRdb keeps in-frame clones, though not all of them. The sample lists roughly 130,000 clones, about 73% occurring once. This sample was taken from a study of cytomegalovirus exposure and HLA in healthy donors. The germline V gene encodes CDR1 MNHEY and CDR2 SMNVEV (reference sequence). The CDR3 sequence is 15 residues long. The V segment lost 5 bases and the J segment 3 bases; nucleotides outside the gene matches: 8. The V gene is TRBV27, the J gene TRBJ2-7, with 9 bases identical to TRBD1. This clonotype was sampled from a woman in her 40s in good health and CMV-seropositive. Sample: PBMCs. The CDR3 is CASSDPGQGNYEQYF. CDR3 in DNA: TGTGCCAGCAGTGATCCGGGACAGGGCAACTACGAGCAGTACTTC.